The rows below give T cell receptor beta chains drawn from one sample of a study of siplizumab effects on memory and regulatory T cells. The protocol was immunoSEQ multiplex PCR, while the TCRdb copy is restricted to in-frame clones and leaves out a portion. The data hold 120,000 or so clones, with 80% to 95% observed a single time. Sequenced sample: CD4+ T cells sorted from blood. Source of these receptors: a human donor in good health. The CDR3 runs from the conserved cysteine through the conserved F or W. The D gene is left open where the match is weak. Clone size is shown for a subset of rows, as once, few, many or a class of expanded clone.

size	V	J	D	DNA	CDR3
few	TRBV7-9	TRBJ1-6	NA	TGTGCCAGCAGACACGACGATTCACCCCTCCACTTT	CASRHDDSPLHF
NA	TRBV6-1	TRBJ2-7	TRBD2	TGTGCCAGCCTGAGGACTAGCGGCTTATACGAGCAGTACTTC	CASLRTSGLYEQYF
NA	TRBV27	TRBJ1-6	NA	TGTGCCAGCAGTTTAGGCTCCTATAATTCACCCCTCCACTTT	CASSLGSYNSPLHF
NA	TRBV19	TRBJ1-3	NA	TGTGCCAGTAGTATTATGGACACCTCCTCTGGAAACACCATATATTTT	CASSIMDTSSGNTIYF
NA	TRBV29-1	TRBJ1-1	TRBD1	TGCAGCGTTGAATGGGACAGGGGACCTGAAGCTTTCTTT	CSVEWDRGPEAFF
NA	TRBV5-5	TRBJ2-3	TRBD2	TGTGCCAGCAGCTTAGAGGCCGGGACTAGCGGGAATACGCAGTATTTT	CASSLEAGTSGNTQYF
NA	TRBV9	TRBJ1-2	TRBD1	TGTGCCAGCAGCCCCCCCCCAGGGGGTGGCTACACCTTC	CASSPPPGGGYTF
NA	TRBV6-6	TRBJ1-3	NA	TGTGCCAGCAGTTTGGGGCAACTACTCTCTGGAAACACCATATATTTT	CASSLGQLLSGNTIYF
once	TRBV7-8	TRBJ1-5	NA	TGTGCCAGCAGCTTAGGAGGACTGGGAGAGGATCAGCCCCAGCATTTT	CASSLGGLGEDQPQHF
NA	TRBV6-5	TRBJ2-3	NA	TGTGCCAGCAGTTACTCACGGTTCTTCGCAGATACGCAGTATTTT	CASSYSRFFADTQYF
NA	TRBV5-4	TRBJ1-2	TRBD1	TGTGCCAGCAGCTTAGGTTTTAGGGGGCTGAACTATGGCTACACCTTC	CASSLGFRGLNYGYTF
once	TRBV5-1	TRBJ2-7	NA	TGCGCCAGCAGCTTGGGTCCATCGGCGGGCGAGCAGTACTTC	CASSLGPSAGEQYF
NA	TRBV18	TRBJ2-5	NA	TGTGCCAGCTCACCGGAAGGACAACGTGTGACCCAGTACTTC	CASSPEGQRVTQYF
once	TRBV6-4	TRBJ1-4	NA	TGTGCCAGCAGTGACCGGGGAGGAAGCGAAAAACTGTTTTTT	CASSDRGGSEKLFF
NA	TRBV19	TRBJ2-3	NA	TGTGCCAGTAGTACCGCCCTACTCCGCACAGATACGCAGTATTTT	CASSTALLRTDTQYF
NA	TRBV7-3	TRBJ2-1	NA	TGTGCCAGCAGCTTACTTGGGGAGCGGTACAATGAGCAGTTCTTC	CASSLLGERYNEQFF
once	TRBV29-1	TRBJ2-7	NA	TGCAGCGTTGAAGCTGCAGATTCCTACGAGCAGTACTTC	CSVEAADSYEQYF
NA	TRBV6-5	TRBJ2-5	NA	TGTGCCAGCAGTTACCAGCCTGGGGAGACCCAGTACTTC	CASSYQPGETQYF
NA	TRBV6-5	TRBJ1-1	NA	TGTGCCAGCAGGAAACAGGGAATCGGCACTGAAGCTTTCTTT	CASRKQGIGTEAFF
NA	TRBV6-1	TRBJ2-7	NA	TGTGCCAGCAGTGCATCTTACGAGCAGTACTTC	CASSASYEQYF
once	TRBV6-6	TRBJ2-5	NA	TGTGCCAGCAGTTACTCTGACAGGAAAGAGACCCAGTACTTC	CASSYSDRKETQYF
NA	TRBV2	TRBJ1-2	NA	TGTGCCAGCAGCCTTGGGACGGGGTTAATAACCTTC	CASSLGTGLITF
NA	TRBV7-9	TRBJ1-6	NA	TGTGCCAGCAGCTTAGGCTCCGGCGAGGAACCCCTCCACTTT	CASSLGSGEEPLHF
NA	TRBV11-3	TRBJ2-1	TRBD2	TGTGCCAGCAGCTTTGGCGGGAGGGATTACAATGAGCAGTTCTTC	CASSFGGRDYNEQFF
NA	TRBV2	TRBJ2-4	NA	TGTGCCAGCACCAACCTCCTAGCGCGAGTGGGCAAAAACATTCAGTACTTC	CASTNLLARVGKNIQYF
NA	TRBV6-6	TRBJ2-2	TRBD1	TGTGCCAGCATCCACGGACAGGAGGTTGGTCACGGGGAGCTGTTTTTT	CASIHGQEVGHGELFF
NA	TRBV4-1	TRBJ1-5	NA	TGCGCCAGCAGCCAGATTGGGAATATCAATCAGCCCCAGCATTTT	CASSQIGNINQPQHF
NA	TRBV2	TRBJ2-3	NA	TGTGCCAGCAGTGATGGGTTGGGGGGCGGGGGCACAGATACGCAGTATTTT	CASSDGLGGGGTDTQYF
NA	TRBV28	TRBJ1-2	NA	TGTGCCAGCAGCTCAACTATTGGCTACACCTTC	CASSSTIGYTF
NA	TRBV6-4	TRBJ1-1	TRBD1	TGTGCCAGCAGGGACAGGGAAGGGAACACTGAAGCTTTCTTT	CASRDREGNTEAFF
NA	TRBV7-2	TRBJ2-7	TRBD1	TGTGCCAGCAGCTTATCGGCGACAGGGTGGGGATACGAGCAGTACTTC	CASSLSATGWGYEQYF
NA	TRBV6-5	TRBJ2-5	NA	TGTGCCAGCAGTTACGTGGGAGAGACCCAGTACTTC	CASSYVGETQYF
NA	TRBV18	TRBJ1-1	TRBD1	TGTGCCAGCTCACTCGAGGGGACAGGAAACACTGAAGCTTTCTTT	CASSLEGTGNTEAFF
NA	TRBV15	TRBJ2-3	TRBD2	TGTGCCACCAGCGGTCGACTAGCGGGAGGCGCAGATACGCAGTATTTT	CATSGRLAGGADTQYF
NA	TRBV7-7	TRBJ2-5	NA	TGTGCCAGCAGTATGACTAGGGGGGGAGAGACCCAGTACTTC	CASSMTRGGETQYF
NA	TRBV2	TRBJ1-5	NA	TGTGCCAGCAGCGACAGAAATAGCAATCAGCCCCAGCATTTT	CASSDRNSNQPQHF
NA	TRBV7-9	TRBJ2-5	TRBD2	TGTGCCAGCAGCTTAGCTCCTAGCGGGGGGATTCAAGGGACCCAGTACTTC	CASSLAPSGGIQGTQYF
NA	TRBV4-2	TRBJ2-3	NA	TGTGCCAGCAGCCAAAAGAGGACTCTCAGCACAGATACGCAGTATTTT	CASSQKRTLSTDTQYF
NA	TRBV6-5	TRBJ1-2	NA	TGTGCCAGCAGAAACAGGGTGGAGGACGGCTACACCTTC	CASRNRVEDGYTF
NA	TRBV5-8	TRBJ2-1	NA	TGTGCCAGCAGCTTGTCTCCAAGCTATGAGCAGTTCTTC	CASSLSPSYEQFF
NA	TRBV15	TRBJ2-6	TRBD1	TGTGCCACCAGCAGAGGAGGGACAGGGGGGTCTGGGGCCAACGTCCTGACTTTC	CATSRGGTGGSGANVLTF
NA	TRBV6-6	TRBJ1-5	TRBD1	TGTGCCAGCAGCCCCCCGGACAGGGGGCCGGGTCAGCCCCAGCATTTT	CASSPPDRGPGQPQHF
NA	TRBV29-1	TRBJ1-1	NA	TGCAGCGTTGAAGATCGGGCGCAGGGAGCTTTCTTT	CSVEDRAQGAFF
NA	TRBV6-6	TRBJ2-1	NA	TGTGCCAGCACCCCTCGGAGGGATGAGCAGTTCTTC	CASTPRRDEQFF
NA	TRBV18	TRBJ1-5	TRBD1	TGTGCCAGCTCACCAGCTATGGTAGGGGGCGGCAATCAGCCCCAGCATTTT	CASSPAMVGGGNQPQHF
NA	TRBV11-1	TRBJ1-1	NA	TGTGCCAGCAGCCTCGGGGAGAAAACTGAAGCTTTCTTT	CASSLGEKTEAFF
few	TRBV7-9	TRBJ1-1	NA	TGTGCCAGCAGCTTAGTTGCAGGCACTGAAGCTTTCTTT	CASSLVAGTEAFF
NA	TRBV9	TRBJ2-3	NA	TGTGCCAGCAGCGTAGACAGGAACACAGATACGCAGTATTTT	CASSVDRNTDTQYF
NA	TRBV7-9	TRBJ2-1	TRBD2	TGTGCCAGCAGCTCCGGGACTAGCGGAGGGGAGTTCTTC	CASSSGTSGGEFF
NA	TRBV6-5	TRBJ2-6	NA	TGTGCCAGCAGTTACTCGAACGCTCTGGGGGCCAACGTCCTGACTTTC	CASSYSNALGANVLTF
NA	TRBV18	TRBJ2-5	NA	TGTGCCAGCTCACCACGGTCGGGAATGGAGACCCAGTACTTC	CASSPRSGMETQYF